The 25 T cell receptor beta chains reported below all come from one sample, sequenced in a study of beta chain features in type 1 diabetes. Regarding the study as a whole: Among all four CD4+ subsets, Type 1 diabetes patients had TCRB CDR3s that were moderately but significantly shorter.

Expressed TCRB transcripts were sequenced, since all the RNA that had been isolated was reverse transcribed. TCRdb's copy holds only in-frame clones and misses some; the assay was immunoSEQ multiplex PCR. The repertoire includes around 160,000 clones, 63% of them detected once, and about 0.091% sits in the top ten. No cognate antigen is known for these TCRs. Sequencing was performed on naive CD4+ T cells from blood. The receptors come from a man aged 30 to 39 with type 1 diabetes.

As to this clone: The same CDR3 arises from other DNA sequences in this sample as well. The gene calls are TRBV9 and TRBJ1-1; D not certain. The length of the CDR3 is 12 residues. The germline V and J ends were trimmed by 0 bases and 4 bases, with 4 bases remaining between them. Germline CDR1 reads SGDLS; CDR2 reads YYNGEE. CDR3: CASSVVGTEAFF. CDR3 sequence (DNA): TGTGCCAGCAGCGTAGTAGGCACTGAAGCTTTCTTT.

The chain combines TRBV20-1 with TRBJ2-3, with D hard to call. This CDR3 comprises 11 residues. CDR1 DFQATT and CDR2 SNEGSKA come from the germline V gene (reference sequence). The V gene lost 0 bases and the J gene lost 4 bases, with 2 bases spanning the gap. CDR3 residues: CSARESDTQYF. The CDR3 nucleotides read TGCAGTGCTAGAGAGTCAGATACGCAGTATTTT.

A few counts support this clone. The V and J genes are TRBV29-1 and TRBJ2-7; 9 nucleotides match TRBD1. The V gene end was trimmed by 6 bases and the J gene end by 2 bases; junction bases not matched to a gene: 2. Germline V gene sequence: CDR1 SQVTM, CDR2 ANQGSEA. The CDR3 sequence is 12 residues long. CDR3 sequence reads: CSVRTGAYEQYF. The DNA of the CDR3 is TGCAGCGTGAGGACAGGGGCCTACGAGCAGTACTTC.

This clone was seen more than once but under ten times. The CDR3 region is CAWNGLTYNEQFF. CDR3 coding DNA: TGTGCCTGGAATGGACTAACTTACAATGAGCAGTTCTTC. The gene calls are TRBV30 and TRBJ2-1, with D maybe TRBD2 (6 bases). Trimming pared 4 bases from V and 4 bases from J, leaving 11 bases between. Germline assignment: CDR1 GTSNPN and CDR2 SVGIG (reference sequence). The CDR3 is made up of 13 amino acids.

The gene calls are TRBV9 and TRBJ1-5; TRBD1 matches 8 bases. V lost 4 bases to trimming and J lost 7 bases; unmatched junction nucleotides: 7. This CDR3 is built from 14 residues. Germline V gene sequence: CDR1 SGDLS, CDR2 YYNGEE. The CDR3 DNA follows: TGTGCCAGCAGCCAGACAGGGGACGAGCAGCCCCAGCATTTT. It is translated as CASSQTGDEQPQHF. The variable domain in full, completed from reference TRBV9 and TRBJ1-5, reads DSGVTQTPKHLITATGQRVTLRCSPRSGDLSVYWYQQSLDQGLQFLIQYYNGEERAKGNILERFSAQQFPDLHSELNLSSLELGDSALYFCASSQTGDEQPQHFGDGTRLSIL.

The V gene is TRBV29-1, the J gene TRBJ2-5, with 8 bases identical to TRBD2. Germline V lookup: CDR1 SQVTM, CDR2 ANQGSEA. Germline trimming cut 8 bases from V and 5 bases from J; bases unmatched to any gene: 10. The CDR3 sequence is 13 residues long. The chain's CDR3 is CSTQGPSGETQYF. CDR3 bases: TGCAGCACCCAAGGGCCTAGCGGGGAGACCCAGTACTTC. Based on the CDR3 plus reference TRBV29-1 and TRBJ2-5, the full variable domain is SAVISQKPSRDICQRGTSLTIQCQVDSQVTMMFWYRQQPGQSLTLIATANQGSEATYESGFVIDKFPISRPNLTFSTLTVSNMSPEDSSIYLCSTQGPSGETQYFGPGTRLLVL.

The gene calls are TRBV30 and TRBJ1-1; D not resolved. V gave up 4 bases and J gave up 5 bases, with 17 bases separating them. Germline CDR1 GTSNPN, CDR2 SVGIG (reference sequence). This CDR3 has 14 residues. This CDR3 reads CAWKWNERRTEAFF. The CDR3 DNA reads TGTGCCTGGAAATGGAATGAGAGGCGGACTGAAGCTTTCTTT.

The gene calls are TRBV4-3 and TRBJ2-7; D remains unclear. Germline V gene lookup returns CDR1 LGHNA and CDR2 YSLEER. V was cut by 0 bases and J by 3 bases, with 12 bases left in between. The CDR3 is made up of 15 amino acids. CDR3: CASSQELPGDYEQYF. The CDR3 DNA sequence: TGCGCCAGCAGCCAAGAACTTCCGGGCGACTACGAGCAGTACTTC.

This clone was seen only a few times. The V gene is TRBV29-1, the J gene TRBJ2-1; the D gene could be TRBD1 or TRBD2 (6 bases each). V shed 8 bases and J shed 9 bases, with 14 bases lying between them. The CDR3 totals 11 residues. The V gene's germline CDR1 is SQVTM and CDR2 ANQGSEA. The CDR3 sequence: CSSLEGGEQFF. For the CDR3, the DNA is TGCAGCTCTTTAGAGGGGGGTGAGCAGTTCTTC.

The chain employs TRBV25-1 and TRBJ2-5, with 10 bases fitting TRBD2. Germline CDR1 MGHDK, CDR2 SYGVNS. V lost 0 bases to trimming and J lost 4 bases; unmatched junction nucleotides: 5. This CDR3 is 16 amino acids long. This CDR3 reads CASSEYTSGATETQYF. CDR3 bases: TGTGCCAGCAGTGAATATACTAGCGGGGCTACAGAGACCCAGTACTTC.

The rearrangement uses TRBV28 and TRBJ2-4, with D maybe TRBD1 (6 bases). V dropped 6 bases and J dropped 7 bases, with 13 bases sitting between them. This CDR3 contains 13 residues. In germline, CDR1 is MDHEN, CDR2 SYDVKM. This CDR3 reads CASSGTRGNIQYF. The DNA for the CDR3 is TGTGCCAGCAGCGGGACAAGGGGTAACATTCAGTACTTC.

This clone was seen only once. The V call is TRBV6-5, the J call TRBJ1-4, with a tentative D call TRBD1 (5 bases). V was clipped by 5 bases and J by 8 bases, with 15 bases between them. Germline V lookup: CDR1 MNHEY, CDR2 SVGAGI. The CDR3 totals 14 residues. The CDR3 DNA follows: TGTGCCAGCAGTCGGGACGGGAACAACGAAAAACTGTTTTTT. This gives the protein CASSRDGNNEKLFF.

The rearrangement joins TRBV30 to TRBJ2-1; no definite D call. This CDR3 comprises 12 residues. V was trimmed by 0 bases and J by 9 bases, leaving 9 bases between them. Germline CDR1 reads GTSNPN; CDR2 reads SVGIG (reference sequence). CDR3 bases: TGTGCCTGGAGTGTAATAGGCCCTGAGCAGTTCTTC. Its translation is CAWSVIGPEQFF.

The chain is built from TRBV20-1 and TRBJ1-1; no firm D call. The CDR3 totals 11 residues. Germline V gives CDR1 DFQATT, CDR2 SNEGSKA (reference sequence). Trimming took off 3 bases at V and 7 bases at J, with 9 bases between the two ends. CDR3 bases: TGCAGTGCTAGCCCGAACGGTGAAGCTTTCTTT. Translating gives CSASPNGEAFF.

The V and J genes are TRBV19 and TRBJ1-2; a weak D match, TRBD1 (5 bases). The germline V gene has CDR1 LNHDA and CDR2 SQIVND (reference sequence). Trimming took off 7 bases at V and 5 bases at J, with 17 bases between the two ends. The CDR3 is 14 amino acids. In DNA form, the CDR3 reads TGTGCCAGTACCAAGCCGGGGCAAGGGTATGGCTACACCTTC. Translating it yields CASTKPGQGYGYTF.

The table lists this clone with a count of one. This chain links TRBV9 with TRBJ1-1, with unresolved D. Per germline, CDR1 SGDLS and CDR2 YYNGEE. The V end was cut by 3 bases, the J end by 0 bases, with 9 bases between. The length of the CDR3 is 14 residues. CDR3 in amino acids: CASSEVGMNTEAFF. The CDR3 coding sequence is TGTGCCAGCAGCGAGGTAGGAATGAACACTGAAGCTTTCTTT. Supplemented by reference TRBV9 and TRBJ1-1, the full variable domain reads DSGVTQTPKHLITATGQRVTLRCSPRSGDLSVYWYQQSLDQGLQFLIQYYNGEERAKGNILERFSAQQFPDLHSELNLSSLELGDSALYFCASSEVGMNTEAFFGQGTRLTVV.

The CDR3: CSVTYDRADTEAFF. CDR3 sequence (DNA): TGCAGCGTTACTTACGACAGGGCTGACACTGAAGCTTTCTTT. The chain is built from TRBV29-1 and TRBJ1-1; the match to TRBD1 covers 7 bases. The V and J ends lost 5 bases and 3 bases, in that order; junction bases with no gene match: 9. This CDR3 is 14 amino acids long. CDR1 is SQVTM and CDR2 is ANQGSEA in the germline V gene.

This clone has only a few counts. The V and J genes are TRBV4-3 and TRBJ1-4; no clear D. The germline V gene has CDR1 LGHNA and CDR2 YSLEER. V lost 0 bases, J lost 3 bases, and 11 bases lay in between. The CDR3 runs to 16 residues. The CDR3 DNA is TGCGCCAGCAGCCAAGACCTGGGGTCACCTAATGAAAAACTGTTTTTT. Protein: CASSQDLGSPNEKLFF.

This clone has just a few counts. The gene calls are TRBV9 and TRBJ1-1, with D unresolved. The germline V gene encodes CDR1 SGDLS and CDR2 YYNGEE. V lost 0 bases to trimming and J lost 1 base, with 7 bases between them. This CDR3 spans 14 amino acids. CDR3 bases: TGTGCCAGCAGCGTAGAAGGGAGGAACACTGAAGCTTTCTTT. Translation: CASSVEGRNTEAFF. Combining the CDR3 with reference TRBV9 and TRBJ1-1 gives the whole variable domain DSGVTQTPKHLITATGQRVTLRCSPRSGDLSVYWYQQSLDQGLQFLIQYYNGEERAKGNILERFSAQQFPDLHSELNLSSLELGDSALYFCASSVEGRNTEAFFGQGTRLTVV.

CDR3 sequence reads: CASTSKLGRTEAFF. The CDR3 DNA reads as TGCGCCAGCACCTCAAAGTTGGGCAGAACTGAAGCTTTCTTT. The gene calls are TRBV4-3 and TRBJ1-1; D is ambiguous. Trimming cost V 7 bases and J 5 bases, with 17 bases left between them. Germline CDR1 is LGHNA and CDR2 is YSLEER. This CDR3 has 14 amino acids.

V is TRBV28 and J is TRBJ2-2, with D maybe TRBD1 (7 bases). The germline V gene has CDR1 MDHEN and CDR2 SYDVKM. The CDR3 spans 14 residues. The ends were cut back, 3 bases at V and 5 bases at J, with 10 bases in the middle. The CDR3 DNA reads as TGTGCCAGCAGTTTGCAGGGGGGAACCGGGGAGCTGTTTTTT. It specifies CASSLQGGTGELFF.

The CDR3 sequence is CASSSGFNEQFF. The CDR3, as DNA: TGCGCCAGCAGCTCCGGATTCAATGAGCAGTTCTTC. The chain uses TRBV5-1 and TRBJ2-1, with D unclear. This CDR3 region has 12 residues. Germline V gives CDR1 SGHRS, CDR2 YFSETQ. Trimming removed 3 bases at V and 6 bases at J, with 7 bases between. The variable domain in full, completed from reference TRBV5-1 and TRBJ2-1, reads KAGVTQTPRYLIKTRGQQVTLSCSPISGHRSVSWYQQTPGQGLQFLFEYFSETQRNKGNFPGRFSGRQFSNSRSEMNVSTLELGDSALYLCASSSGFNEQFFGPGTRLTVL.

CDR3 nucleotides: TGTGCCAGCAGCGTTACAGGTCAATGGCAGTTCTTC. Encoded protein: CASSVTGQWQFF. The chain combines TRBV14 with TRBJ2-1; D might be TRBD1 (5 bases). CDR1 and CDR2 (germline): SGHDN, FVKESK. V shed 5 bases and J shed 12 bases, with 14 bases lying between them. This CDR3 is 12 amino acids long.

The chain has TRBV20-1 and TRBJ2-7; D not certain. The V gene lost 3 bases and the J gene lost 5 bases, with 8 bases spanning the gap. In germline, CDR1 is DFQATT, CDR2 SNEGSKA (reference sequence). The CDR3 has 11 amino acids. CDR3 region: CSASLEDEQYF. The CDR3 DNA follows: TGCAGTGCTAGTCTAGAAGACGAGCAGTACTTC.

This clone was detected a few times. V gene TRBV29-1 combines with J gene TRBJ2-5; D is ambiguous. This CDR3 contains 13 residues. The V end lost 3 bases, the J end lost 7 bases, and 15 bases lay between the germline ends. Germline-derived CDR1 and CDR2 are SQVTM and ANQGSEA. The CDR3 DNA is TGCAGCGTTGAGAGGCCACCCAAGACGACCCAGTACTTC. It specifies CSVERPPKTTQYF.